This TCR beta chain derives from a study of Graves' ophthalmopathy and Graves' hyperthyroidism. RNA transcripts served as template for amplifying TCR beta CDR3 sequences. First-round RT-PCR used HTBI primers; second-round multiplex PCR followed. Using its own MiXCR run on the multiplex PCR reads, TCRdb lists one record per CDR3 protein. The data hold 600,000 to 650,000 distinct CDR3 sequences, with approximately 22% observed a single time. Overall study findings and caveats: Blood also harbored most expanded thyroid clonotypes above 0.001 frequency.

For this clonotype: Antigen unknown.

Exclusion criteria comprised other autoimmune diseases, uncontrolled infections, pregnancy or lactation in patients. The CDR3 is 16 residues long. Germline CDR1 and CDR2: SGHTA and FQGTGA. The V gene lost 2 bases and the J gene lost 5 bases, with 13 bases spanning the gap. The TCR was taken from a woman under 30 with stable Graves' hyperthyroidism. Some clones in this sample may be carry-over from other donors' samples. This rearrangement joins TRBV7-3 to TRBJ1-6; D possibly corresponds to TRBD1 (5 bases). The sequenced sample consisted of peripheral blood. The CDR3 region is CASSLDGAGNNSPLHF. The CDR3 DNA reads TGTGCCAGCAGCTTAGATGGGGCTGGGAATAATTCACCCCTCCACTTT.